These T cell receptor beta chains were read from a single sample in a study of OX40 agonist ivuxolimab in advanced cancers. Sequencing was performed with immunoSEQ multiplex PCR; in TCRdb, only in-frame clones are kept and a portion is missing. The sample lists about 45,000 clones, approximately 83% occurring once. The source was CD4+ or CD8+ T cells sorted from blood, collected in a trial of the OX40 agonist ivuxolimab. The receptors derive from an adult with an advanced solid tumor such as melanoma, head and neck, liver or kidney cancer. Both conserved end residues are part of each CDR3. The order of the fields is D gene, V gene, clone size, J gene, CDR3 DNA, CDR3 protein. The D gene is left open where the match is weak. Clone size is stated in some rows and not others, as once, few, many or a class when expanded.

TRBD2	TRBV9	NA	TRBJ2-5	TGTGCCAGCAGCGTAGGGCGGGGGCAAGAGACCCAGTACTTC	CASSVGRGQETQYF
NA	TRBV29-1	NA	TRBJ2-1	TGCAGCGCCCGCTCAGGGGATTCCTACAATGAGCAGTTCTTC	CSARSGDSYNEQFF
TRBD1	TRBV4-3	NA	TRBJ1-2	TGCGCCAGCAGCCAAGCAGGGGGCGTGGGAGGCTACACCTTC	CASSQAGGVGGYTF
TRBD1	TRBV6-6	NA	TRBJ1-2	TGTGCCAGCAGTCACAAGGACAGGGCTGGCTACACCTTC	CASSHKDRAGYTF
NA	TRBV4-2	NA	TRBJ2-7	TGTGCCAGCAGCCAAGTTTACTCCGGGACAATCCCCGAGCAGTACTTC	CASSQVYSGTIPEQYF
NA	TRBV7-9	NA	TRBJ1-1	TGTGCCAGCAGCTTAGGGTCCATGTGGACTGAAGCTTTCTTT	CASSLGSMWTEAFF
TRBD1	TRBV6-1	few	TRBJ1-2	TGTGCCAGCAGTGGGACAGGGGGCGTCGTAGATGGCTACACCTTC	CASSGTGGVVDGYTF
NA	TRBV28	NA	TRBJ2-6	TGTGCCAGCAGCCCCGGGACTGCGTACTCTGGGGCCAACGTCCTGACTTTC	CASSPGTAYSGANVLTF
TRBD1	TRBV18	NA	TRBJ1-1	TGTGCCAGCTCACCAAGGGACAGGGTAGACACTGAAGCTTTCTTT	CASSPRDRVDTEAFF
NA	TRBV7-9	NA	TRBJ1-1	TGTGCCAGCAGCTTAGGGCCGGGGGCTGAAGCTTTCTTT	CASSLGPGAEAFF
NA	TRBV7-3	NA	TRBJ2-3	TGTGCCAGCAGCTTTGGGAATTTTCGCACAGATACGCAGTATTTT	CASSFGNFRTDTQYF
NA	TRBV5-1	NA	TRBJ2-7	TGCGCCAGCAGCTTGGACGGGTCCTCCTACGAGCAGTACTTC	CASSLDGSSYEQYF
NA	TRBV18	NA	TRBJ1-5	TGTGCCAGCTCACAGGGTGTTGGCAATCAGCCCCAGCATTTT	CASSQGVGNQPQHF
TRBD2	TRBV11-2	few	TRBJ2-2	TGTGCCAGCAGCAAGCGACTAGCGGGGGGCATCACCGGGGAGCTGTTTTTT	CASSKRLAGGITGELFF
TRBD1	TRBV6-1	NA	TRBJ2-1	TGTGCCAGCAGTGCGGACAGGGCGTACAATGAGCAGTTCTTC	CASSADRAYNEQFF
NA	TRBV28	NA	TRBJ1-4	TGTGCCAGCAATCCTGGAGGGGCAGGTGATGAAAAACTGTTTTTT	CASNPGGAGDEKLFF
TRBD2	TRBV5-4	NA	TRBJ2-1	TGTGCCAGCAGCCTCGGGACTAGCGGGAGATGGAATGAGCAGTTCTTC	CASSLGTSGRWNEQFF
TRBD1	TRBV10-3	few	TRBJ1-1	TGTGCCACCTCGGACAGGGACACTGAAGCTTTCTTT	CATSDRDTEAFF
NA	TRBV5-1	NA	TRBJ1-4	TGCGCCAGCAGCACCACAGGGAGGGGGAATGAAAAACTGTTTTTT	CASSTTGRGNEKLFF
TRBD2	TRBV9	once	TRBJ2-2	TGTGCCAGCAGCAAATTTCTAGCGGGAGCCTTCCCCGGGGAGCTGTTTTTT	CASSKFLAGAFPGELFF
TRBD1	TRBV9	NA	TRBJ1-1	TGTGCCAGCAGCGAAGGGACAGCCACTGAAGCTTTCTTT	CASSEGTATEAFF
NA	TRBV6-5	NA	TRBJ1-3	TGTGCCAGCAGCCGAGACAGCTCTGGAAACACCATATATTTT	CASSRDSSGNTIYF
NA	TRBV7-6	NA	TRBJ2-3	TGTGCCAGCAGCTTAGCCGGAGGGAGTAGTGCAGATACGCAGTATTTT	CASSLAGGSSADTQYF
TRBD1	TRBV2	NA	TRBJ1-1	TGTGCCAGCAGGGACAGGGAGAACACTGAAGCTTTCTTT	CASRDRENTEAFF
NA	TRBV6-6	NA	TRBJ1-6	TGTGCCAGCAGCCAACCCCCCCCGGCGATTAATTCACCCCTCCACTTT	CASSQPPPAINSPLHF
NA	TRBV14	NA	TRBJ1-2	TGTGCCAGCAGCCGAGGGAGGAATGGATGGAACTATGGCTACACCTTC	CASSRGRNGWNYGYTF
NA	TRBV30	NA	TRBJ2-7	TGTGCCTGGAGCAAGGCAGGGTACGAGCAGTACTTC	CAWSKAGYEQYF
NA	TRBV11-2	once	TRBJ1-2	TGTGCCAGCAGCACAAGTGCGAACTATGGCTACACCTTC	CASSTSANYGYTF